The 32 T cell receptor beta chains below all came from one sample that was sequenced in a study of T cells in Graves' hyperthyroidism and ophthalmopathy. Authors of the study amplified TCR beta CDR3 regions from RNA transcripts. Initially, a first-round RT-PCR of the TCR CDR3 employed the HTBI primer set. Each CDR3 protein gets one entry after TCRdb re-called the multiplex PCR reads with MiXCR. The table records under 600,000 distinct CDR3 sequences, about a sixth of them present only once. Source material: blood. The origin of the receptors is a woman between 40 and 50 years old with Graves' ophthalmopathy.

Ten or more counts support this clonotype. The chain employs TRBV5-6 and TRBJ1-1, with D perhaps TRBD1 (6 bases). V was shortened by 1 base and J by 4 bases, with 17 bases between the two germline ends. This CDR3 is built from 16 residues. Germline values: CDR1 SGHDT, CDR2 YYEEEE. Here the CDR3 DNA reads TGTGCCAGCAGCTTGAGGGGGGGGTTGGGCAGCACTGAAGCTTTCTTT. This codes for CASSLRGGLGSTEAFF.

This clonotype was counted a few times. The chain carries TRBV11-2 and TRBJ2-3, with a possible D match to TRBD2 (5 bases). CDR3 length: 13 residues. Looked up from germline, CDR1 is SGHAT and CDR2 is FQNNGV. The V end lost 6 bases, the J end lost 7 bases, and 14 bases lay between the germline ends. In DNA form, the CDR3 reads TGTGCCAGCAGATACCCGGGATCTCATACGCAGTATTTT. Amino acids: CASRYPGSHTQYF.

This clonotype was detected only a few times. The chain carries TRBV6-1 and TRBJ2-7, with no clear D. V was shortened by 3 bases and J by 3 bases, with 9 bases between the two germline ends. This CDR3 spans 13 amino acids. Germline V gene sequence: CDR1 MNHNS, CDR2 SASEGT. CDR3: CASSDRPVYEQYF. The CDR3 nucleotides read TGTGCCAGCAGTGATCGACCAGTCTACGAGCAGTACTTC.

CDR3 amino acids: CASSFNRIKEQFF. The CDR3 DNA reads TGTGCCAGCAGTTTCAACAGGATAAAGGAGCAGTTCTTC. The J gene is TRBJ2-1, the V gene TRBV12-3 or TRBV12-4, with D perhaps matching TRBD1 (5 bases). Trimming removed 3 bases from V and 10 bases from J, with 13 bases in between. This CDR3 contains 13 residues.

V and J are TRBV10-3 and TRBJ1-6; D ambiguous. Deletions cut 0 bases from V and 6 bases from J, with 6 bases between. This CDR3 comprises 14 residues. Germline values: CDR1 ENHRY, CDR2 SYGVKD. CDR3 residues: CAISESMSNSPLHF. In DNA form, the CDR3 reads TGTGCCATCAGTGAGTCGATGAGTAATTCACCCCTCCACTTT.

This clonotype was counted ten times or more. The chain has TRBV5-6 and TRBJ2-3; TRBD2 matches 10 bases. The V gene's germline CDR1 is SGHDT and CDR2 YYEEEE. CDR3 length equals 16 residues. V shed 1 base and J 6 bases; nucleotides not matched to a gene: 8. The chain's CDR3 is CASSLPGTSEGDTQYF. The CDR3 DNA follows: TGTGCCAGCAGCTTGCCCGGGACTAGCGAGGGCGATACGCAGTATTTT.

The chain combines TRBV3-1 with TRBJ1-4, with D hard to call. The CDR3 extends over 16 amino acids. Germline CDR1 is LGHDT and CDR2 is YNNKEL (reference sequence). Trimming took off 4 bases at V and 8 bases at J, with 20 bases between the two ends. The CDR3: CASSPRGDSVGEKLFF. As DNA, the CDR3 is TGTGCCAGCAGCCCCCGAGGCGACTCTGTAGGGGAAAAACTGTTTTTT.

This clonotype was observed at least ten times. The chain uses TRBV3-1 and TRBJ2-5; 7 positions match TRBD2. Trimming removed 1 base from V and 2 bases from J; junction bases left unmatched: 13. The V gene's germline CDR1 is LGHDT and CDR2 YNNKEL (reference sequence). The CDR3 loop spans 18 amino acids. Here the CDR3 DNA reads TGTGCCAGCAGCCAAGGGTGGGTGCCAGCGGGGCGGCAAGAGACCCAGTACTTC. Translated, it gives CASSQGWVPAGRQETQYF.

This clonotype was recorded at least ten times. The genes are TRBV27 and TRBJ1-2, with 8 nucleotides matching TRBD1. The CDR3 loop spans 14 amino acids. With 3 bases clipped from V and 4 bases from J, the junction kept 4 bases outside the gene matches. Germline assignment: CDR1 MNHEY and CDR2 SMNVEV (reference sequence). CDR3 nucleotide sequence: TGTGCCAGCAGTTTCGGACAGGGTACCTATGGCTACACCTTC. Protein: CASSFGQGTYGYTF.

Ten or more counts support this clonotype. The chain carries TRBV4-2 and TRBJ1-2; unclear D gene. From germline, CDR1 is LGHNA and CDR2 YNFKEQ. CDR3 length equals 14 residues. The V end was cut by 0 bases, the J end by 5 bases, with 10 bases between. The CDR3 loop is CASSQDVGGYGYTF. The CDR3 DNA follows: TGTGCCAGCAGCCAAGACGTCGGCGGGTATGGCTACACCTTC.

The V and J genes are TRBV28 and TRBJ2-7; 11 nucleotides match TRBD1. The CDR3 sequence is 14 residues long. Per germline, CDR1 MDHEN and CDR2 SYDVKM. Trimming took 4 bases from V and 6 from J; bases not matched to a gene: 5. The DNA for the CDR3 is TGTGCCAGCAGTTCTGGACAGGGGGCGAGCGAGCAGTACTTC. Encoded protein: CASSSGQGASEQYF.

The table lists this clonotype with many counts. The J gene is TRBJ2-1, the V gene TRBV12-3 or TRBV12-4; 10 nucleotides align to TRBD2. V gave up 4 bases and J gave up 8 bases; unmatched junction bases: 8. This CDR3 comprises 15 residues. The CDR3 sequence: CASSSKREGRDEQFF. CDR3 nucleotides: TGTGCCAGCAGTTCTAAGCGGGAGGGCCGGGATGAGCAGTTCTTC.

At least ten counts were recorded for this clonotype. The chain employs TRBV7-2 and TRBJ1-1; no firm D call. Germline V gives CDR1 SGHTA, CDR2 FQGNSA. The CDR3 is made up of 15 amino acids. The germline V and J ends were trimmed by 4 bases and 0 bases, with 12 bases remaining between them. The CDR3 sequence is CASSSATQMNTEAFF. The CDR3 DNA follows: TGTGCCAGCAGCTCGGCGACGCAGATGAACACTGAAGCTTTCTTT.

This clonotype has a count of ten or more. This rearrangement joins TRBV20-1 to TRBJ2-5; a possible D gene is TRBD1 (5 bases). The germline V gene has CDR1 DFQATT and CDR2 SNEGSKA (reference sequence). CDR3 length: 14 amino acids. Trimming removed 2 bases at V and 5 bases at J, with 15 bases between. CDR3 sequence reads: CSARTAGRWETQYF. DNA for the CDR3: TGCAGTGCTAGAACTGCAGGGCGATGGGAGACCCAGTACTTC.

This clonotype was counted many times. CDR3 coding DNA: TGTGCCTGGAACCCACAAGGGGTGAGCAATCAGCCCCAGCATTTT. It encodes CAWNPQGVSNQPQHF. V is TRBV30 and J is TRBJ1-5, with D possibly TRBD1 on 5 matching bases. Trimming removed 4 bases from V and 1 base from J, with 14 bases in between. The CDR3 runs 15 residues. Germline lookup yields CDR1 GTSNPN and CDR2 SVGIG (reference sequence).

The sample holds a few counts of this clonotype. The chain carries TRBV6-6 and TRBJ1-4, with a weak D call TRBD1 (6 bases). Germline CDR1 MNHNY, CDR2 SVGAGI (reference sequence). V dropped 2 bases and J dropped 10 bases, with 17 bases sitting between them. This CDR3 comprises 15 residues. CDR3 loop: CASSYTQGLGGKLFF. CDR3 sequence (DNA): TGTGCCAGCAGTTACACCCAGGGGCTCGGTGGAAAACTGTTTTTT.

This clonotype was recorded many times. The J gene is TRBJ2-7, the V gene TRBV7-2; D not certain. CDR1 is SGHTA, CDR2 FQGNSA, per germline. CDR3 length equals 14 residues. Trimming left V 3 bases short and J 2 bases short, with 11 bases between. The CDR3 loop reads CASSFGTGTYEQYF. DNA for the CDR3: TGTGCCAGCAGCTTCGGCACTGGGACCTACGAGCAGTACTTC.

The rearrangement joins TRBV6-1 to TRBJ2-5, with no clear D. The CDR3 has 15 amino acids. Germline V CDR1 and CDR2: MNHNS, SASEGT. The ends were cut back, 3 bases at V and 5 bases at J, with 16 bases in the middle. The CDR3 here is CASSEALGTMETQYF. The CDR3 coding sequence is TGTGCCAGCAGTGAGGCTCTTGGAACCATGGAGACCCAGTACTTC.

V and J are TRBV15 and TRBJ1-2; the D gene is possibly TRBD1 (5 bases). The ends were cut back, 0 bases at V and 4 bases at J, with 12 bases in the middle. This CDR3 has 15 amino acids. Looked up from germline, CDR1 is LNHNV and CDR2 is YYDKDF (reference sequence). CDR3 in DNA: TGTGCCACCAGCAGAGAAAGGGGATTGAGCTATGGCTACACCTTC. Translating it yields CATSRERGLSYGYTF.

CDR3 nucleotide sequence: TGTGCCAGCAGCTTAGTTCCTAGCGGGAGAAACATTCAGTACTTC. Protein sequence: CASSLVPSGRNIQYF. The V gene is TRBV7-9, the J gene TRBJ2-4; 10 bases match TRBD2. The CDR3 is 15 residues long. CDR1 is SEHNR, CDR2 FQNEAQ, per germline (reference sequence). V shed 1 base and J 6 bases; nucleotides not matched to a gene: 3.

This clonotype was recorded at least ten times. This sequence joins TRBV11-1 and TRBJ2-7, with 11 nucleotides matching TRBD2. V was clipped by 5 bases and J by 3 bases; unmatched bases: 9. The CDR3 extends over 16 amino acids. CDR1 is SGHAT and CDR2 is FQDESV in the germline V gene (reference sequence). CDR3: CASSQPPSGRLYEQYF. The CDR3 coding sequence is TGTGCCAGCAGCCAACCTCCTAGCGGGAGGCTCTACGAGCAGTACTTC.

In this sample, this clonotype turned up a few times. The chain combines TRBV19 with TRBJ2-4; D may be TRBD1 (5 bases). Trimming pared 3 bases from V and 6 bases from J, leaving 9 bases between. This CDR3 spans 13 amino acids. Germline loops: CDR1 LNHDA, CDR2 SQIVND (reference sequence). CDR3 in amino acids: CASSIGQGNIQYF. CDR3 coding DNA: TGTGCCAGTAGTATTGGGCAGGGAAACATTCAGTACTTC. Full variable domain (remainder filled in from reference TRBV19 and TRBJ2-4): DGGITQSPKYLFRKEGQNVTLSCEQNLNHDAMYWYRQDPGQGLRLIYYSQIVNDFQKGDIAEGYSVSREKKESFPLTVTSAQKNPTAFYLCASSIGQGNIQYFGAGTRLSVL.

This chain links TRBV20-1 with TRBJ2-5, with a tentative D call TRBD1 (6 bases). Germline V lookup: CDR1 DFQATT, CDR2 SNEGSKA (reference sequence). This CDR3 is built from 13 residues. Trimming cost V 5 bases and J 4 bases, with 14 bases left between them. The CDR3 here is CSAGDRRIETQYF. Written as DNA, the CDR3 is TGCAGTGCTGGCGACAGGAGGATAGAGACCCAGTACTTC.

This clonotype was seen many times. V gene TRBV30 combines with J gene TRBJ1-5; no clear D. The CDR3 consists of 13 residues. Germline loops: CDR1 GTSNPN, CDR2 SVGIG (reference sequence). Trimming took 7 bases from V and 5 from J, leaving 15 bases between them. The DNA of the CDR3 is TGTGCCTTCCAACAGCGAAACGATCAGCCCCAGCATTTT. It yields the protein CAFQQRNDQPQHF. The full variable domain, its missing parts supplied by reference TRBV30 and TRBJ1-5, is SQTIHQWPATLVQPVGSPLSLECTVEGTSNPNLYWYRQAAGRGLQLLFYSVGIGQISSEVPQNLSASRPQDRQFILSSKKLLLSDSGFYLCAFQQRNDQPQHFGDGTRLSIL.

This clonotype was recorded only once. V usage is TRBV4-1 and J usage is TRBJ2-3, with 14 bases lining up with TRBD2. CDR3 length: 18 amino acids. J was trimmed by 1 base and V by 3 bases; bases with no gene match: 6. Germline V CDR1 and CDR2: MGHRA, YSYEKL. The CDR3 loop is CASSQGLAGVGGTDTQYF. The CDR3 nucleotides are TGCGCCAGCAGCCAGGGACTAGCGGGAGTTGGGGGCACAGATACGCAGTATTTT.

A few counts support this clonotype. The chain is built from TRBV11-2 and TRBJ2-5; TRBD2 is a possible D gene (5 bases). Germline-derived CDR1 and CDR2 are SGHAT and FQNNGV. This CDR3 is 14 amino acids long. Trimming shortened V by 4 bases and J by 5 bases, and 14 bases separated the two germline ends. The CDR3 protein is CASSWRVGGETQYF. CDR3 DNA sequence: TGTGCCAGCAGCTGGCGGGTGGGCGGGGAGACCCAGTACTTC. Using reference TRBV11-2 and TRBJ2-5 for the parts outside the CDR3, the full variable domain is EAGVAQSPRYKIIEKRQSVAFWCNPISGHATLYWYQQILGQGPKLLIQFQNNGVVDDSQLPKDRFSAERLKGVDSTLKIQPAKLEDSAVYLCASSWRVGGETQYFGPGTRLLVL.

This clonotype was recorded many times. The rearrangement joins TRBV7-9 to TRBJ2-3, with unresolved D. The germline CDR1 and CDR2 sequences are SEHNR and FQNEAQ (reference sequence). V lost 3 bases, J lost 2 bases, and 6 bases lay in between. The CDR3 covers 13 residues. CDR3 sequence (DNA): TGTGCCAGCAGCTTTGGAGTCACAGATACGCAGTATTTT. Protein product: CASSFGVTDTQYF.

This clonotype was observed a few times. The V call is TRBV12-5, the J call TRBJ2-5; D is ambiguous. The CDR3 totals 14 residues. Trimming took off 1 base at V and 3 bases at J, with 9 bases between the two ends. The germline CDR1 and CDR2 sequences are LGHNT and FRNRAP. CDR3 in amino acids: CASGLDAREETQYF. In nucleotides, the CDR3 is TGTGCTAGTGGTTTGGATGCTAGGGAAGAGACCCAGTACTTC.

This clonotype occurred many times. The V gene is TRBV11-2, the J gene TRBJ2-3; D could derive from TRBD1 or TRBD2 (5 bases each). This CDR3 has 11 amino acids. CDR1 and CDR2 (germline): SGHAT, FQNNGV. Trimming removed 6 bases at V and 9 bases at J, with 10 bases between. The CDR3 DNA reads as TGTGCCAGCAGGGATTGGGGGACGCAGTATTTT. Translating it yields CASRDWGTQYF. Full variable domain (outside the CDR3, taken from reference TRBV11-2 and TRBJ2-3): EAGVAQSPRYKIIEKRQSVAFWCNPISGHATLYWYQQILGQGPKLLIQFQNNGVVDDSQLPKDRFSAERLKGVDSTLKIQPAKLEDSAVYLCASRDWGTQYFGPGTRLTVL.

J is TRBJ1-6 and V is TRBV6-1, with D uncertain. There are 17 residues in the CDR3. In germline, CDR1 is MNHNS, CDR2 SASEGT. The V end lost 0 bases, the J end lost 0 bases, and 9 bases lay between the germline ends. CDR3 sequence reads: CASSEAAFSSYNSPLHF. CDR3 coding DNA: TGTGCCAGCAGTGAAGCGGCGTTCAGCTCCTATAATTCACCCCTCCACTTT.

This chain links TRBV9 with TRBJ2-1; 9 bases align to TRBD1. This CDR3 is 16 amino acids long. V was pared by 4 bases and J by 6 bases, with 11 bases of the junction left unmatched. Germline V gene lookup returns CDR1 SGDLS and CDR2 YYNGEE. DNA for the CDR3: TGTGCCAGCAGCTATTCCTCGGACAGGGGCAGCAATGAGCAGTTCTTC. Translating it yields CASSYSSDRGSNEQFF.

This clonotype has at least ten counts. The rearrangement joins TRBV12-3 or TRBV12-4 to TRBJ1-6; D unresolved. Trimming took 6 bases from V and 8 from J, leaving 17 bases between them. This CDR3 is built from 15 residues. In DNA form, the CDR3 reads TGTGCCAGCAGGCCCCGAGGAGGGCAACATTCACCCCTCCACTTT. Amino acids: CASRPRGGQHSPLHF.